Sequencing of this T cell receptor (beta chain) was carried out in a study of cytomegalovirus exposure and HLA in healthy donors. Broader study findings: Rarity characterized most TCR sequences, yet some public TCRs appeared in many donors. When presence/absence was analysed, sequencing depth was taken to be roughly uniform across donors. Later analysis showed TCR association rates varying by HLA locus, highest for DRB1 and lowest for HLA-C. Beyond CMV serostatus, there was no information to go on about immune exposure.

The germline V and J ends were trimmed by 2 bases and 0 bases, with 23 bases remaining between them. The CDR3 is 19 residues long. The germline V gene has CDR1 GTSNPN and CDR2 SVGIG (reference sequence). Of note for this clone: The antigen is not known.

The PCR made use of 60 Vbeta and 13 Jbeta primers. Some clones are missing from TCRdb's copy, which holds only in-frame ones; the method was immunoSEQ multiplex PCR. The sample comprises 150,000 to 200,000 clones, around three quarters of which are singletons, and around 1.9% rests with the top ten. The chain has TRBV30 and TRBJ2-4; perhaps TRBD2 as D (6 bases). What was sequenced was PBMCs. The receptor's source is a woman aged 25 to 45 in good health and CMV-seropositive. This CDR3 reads CAWSRGAGTFKLAKNIQYF. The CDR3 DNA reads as TGTGCCTGGAGTCGAGGGGCAGGGACTTTCAAACTAGCCAAAAACATTCAGTACTTC.